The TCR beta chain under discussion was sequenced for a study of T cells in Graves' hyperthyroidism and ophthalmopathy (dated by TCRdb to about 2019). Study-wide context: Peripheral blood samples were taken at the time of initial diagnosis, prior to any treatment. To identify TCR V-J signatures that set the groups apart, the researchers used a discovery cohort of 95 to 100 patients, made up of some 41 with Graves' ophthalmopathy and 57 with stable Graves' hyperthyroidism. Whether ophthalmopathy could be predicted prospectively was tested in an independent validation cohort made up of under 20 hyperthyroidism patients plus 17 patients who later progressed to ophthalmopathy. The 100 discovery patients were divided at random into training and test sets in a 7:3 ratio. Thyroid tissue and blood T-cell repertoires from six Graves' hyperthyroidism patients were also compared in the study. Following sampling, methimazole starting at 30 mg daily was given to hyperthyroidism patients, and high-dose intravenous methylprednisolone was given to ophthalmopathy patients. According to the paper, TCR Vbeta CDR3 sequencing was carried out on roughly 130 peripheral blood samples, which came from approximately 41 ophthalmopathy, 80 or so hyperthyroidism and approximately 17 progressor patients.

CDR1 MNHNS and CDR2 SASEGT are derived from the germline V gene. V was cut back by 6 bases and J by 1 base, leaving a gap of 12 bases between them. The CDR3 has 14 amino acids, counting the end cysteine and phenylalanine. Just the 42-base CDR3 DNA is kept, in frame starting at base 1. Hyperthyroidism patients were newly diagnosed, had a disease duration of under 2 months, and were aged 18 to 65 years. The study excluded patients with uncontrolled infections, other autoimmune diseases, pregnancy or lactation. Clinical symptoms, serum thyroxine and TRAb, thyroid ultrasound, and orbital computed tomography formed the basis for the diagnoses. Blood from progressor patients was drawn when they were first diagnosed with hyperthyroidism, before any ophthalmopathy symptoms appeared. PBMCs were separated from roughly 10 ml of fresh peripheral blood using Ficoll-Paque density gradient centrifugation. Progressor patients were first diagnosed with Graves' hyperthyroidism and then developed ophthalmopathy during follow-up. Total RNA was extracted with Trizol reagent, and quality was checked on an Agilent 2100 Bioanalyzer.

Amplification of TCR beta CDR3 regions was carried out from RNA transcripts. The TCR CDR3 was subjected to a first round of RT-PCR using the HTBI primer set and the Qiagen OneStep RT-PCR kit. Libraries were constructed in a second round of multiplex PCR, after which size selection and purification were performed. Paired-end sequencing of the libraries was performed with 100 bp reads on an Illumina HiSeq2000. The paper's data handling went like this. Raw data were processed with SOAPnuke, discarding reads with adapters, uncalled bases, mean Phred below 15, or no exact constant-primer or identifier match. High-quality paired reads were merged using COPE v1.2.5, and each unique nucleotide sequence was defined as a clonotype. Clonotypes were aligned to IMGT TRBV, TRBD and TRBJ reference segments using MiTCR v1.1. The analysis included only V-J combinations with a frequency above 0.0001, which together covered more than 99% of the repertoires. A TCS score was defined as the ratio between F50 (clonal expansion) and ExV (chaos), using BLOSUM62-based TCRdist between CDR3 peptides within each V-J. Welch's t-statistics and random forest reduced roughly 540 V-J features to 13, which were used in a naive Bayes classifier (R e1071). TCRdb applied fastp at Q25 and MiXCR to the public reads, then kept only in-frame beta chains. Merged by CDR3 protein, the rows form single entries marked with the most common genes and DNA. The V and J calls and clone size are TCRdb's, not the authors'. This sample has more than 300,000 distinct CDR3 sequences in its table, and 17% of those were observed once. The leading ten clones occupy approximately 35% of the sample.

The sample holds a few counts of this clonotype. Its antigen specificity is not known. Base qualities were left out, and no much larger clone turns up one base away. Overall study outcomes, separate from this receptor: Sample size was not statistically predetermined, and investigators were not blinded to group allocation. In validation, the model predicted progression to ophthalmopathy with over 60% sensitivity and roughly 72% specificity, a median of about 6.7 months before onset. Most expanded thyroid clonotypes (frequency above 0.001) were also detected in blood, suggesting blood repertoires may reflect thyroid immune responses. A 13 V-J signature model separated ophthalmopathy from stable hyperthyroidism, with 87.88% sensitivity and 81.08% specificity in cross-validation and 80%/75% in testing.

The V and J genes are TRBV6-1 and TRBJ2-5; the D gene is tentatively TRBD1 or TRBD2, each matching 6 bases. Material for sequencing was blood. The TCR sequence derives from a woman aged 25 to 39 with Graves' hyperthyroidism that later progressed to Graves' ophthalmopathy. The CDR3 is CASRRGEVQETQYF. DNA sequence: TGTGCCAGCAGGAGGGGGGAAGTCCAAGAGACCCAGTACTTC.